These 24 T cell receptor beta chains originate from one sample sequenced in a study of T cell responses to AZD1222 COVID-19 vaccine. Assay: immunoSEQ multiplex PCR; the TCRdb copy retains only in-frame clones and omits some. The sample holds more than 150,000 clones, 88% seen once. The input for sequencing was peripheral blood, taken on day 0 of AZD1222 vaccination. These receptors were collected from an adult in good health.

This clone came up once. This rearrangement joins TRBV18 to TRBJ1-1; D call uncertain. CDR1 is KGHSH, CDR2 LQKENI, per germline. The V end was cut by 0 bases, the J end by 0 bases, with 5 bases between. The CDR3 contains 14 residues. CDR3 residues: CASSPPEMNTEAFF. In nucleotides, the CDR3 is TGTGCCAGCTCACCACCCGAAATGAACACTGAAGCTTTCTTT.

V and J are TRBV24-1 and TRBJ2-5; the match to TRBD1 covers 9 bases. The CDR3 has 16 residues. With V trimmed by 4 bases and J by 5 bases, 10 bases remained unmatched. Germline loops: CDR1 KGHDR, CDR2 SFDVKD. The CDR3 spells CATSEAGTGSAETQYF. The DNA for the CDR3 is TGTGCCACCAGTGAAGCCGGGACAGGGTCGGCTGAGACCCAGTACTTC.

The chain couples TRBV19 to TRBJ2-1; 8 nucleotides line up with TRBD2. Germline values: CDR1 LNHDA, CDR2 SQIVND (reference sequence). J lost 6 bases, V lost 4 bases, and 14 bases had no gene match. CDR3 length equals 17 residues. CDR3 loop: CASSRPYKREMGNEQFF. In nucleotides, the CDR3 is TGTGCCAGTAGTAGACCTTATAAGCGGGAGATGGGCAATGAGCAGTTCTTC.

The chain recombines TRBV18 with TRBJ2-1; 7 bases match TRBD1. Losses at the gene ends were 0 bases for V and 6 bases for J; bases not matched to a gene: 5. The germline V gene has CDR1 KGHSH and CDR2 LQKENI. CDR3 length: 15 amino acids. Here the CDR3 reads CASSPPRQGGNEQFF. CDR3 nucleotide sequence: TGTGCCAGCTCACCACCGAGACAGGGTGGCAATGAGCAGTTCTTC.

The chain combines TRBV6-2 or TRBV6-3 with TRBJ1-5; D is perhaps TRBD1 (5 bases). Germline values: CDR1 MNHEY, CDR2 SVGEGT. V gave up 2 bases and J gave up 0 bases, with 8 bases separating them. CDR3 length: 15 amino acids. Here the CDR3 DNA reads TGTGCCAGCAGTTACAGGGGCTATAGCAATCAGCCCCAGCATTTT. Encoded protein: CASSYRGYSNQPQHF.

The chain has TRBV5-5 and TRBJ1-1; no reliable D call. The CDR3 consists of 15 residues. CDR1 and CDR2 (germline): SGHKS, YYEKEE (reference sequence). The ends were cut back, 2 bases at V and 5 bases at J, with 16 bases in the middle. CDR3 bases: TGTGCCAGCAGCTTAGGACCCCACCAAATTACTGAAGCTTTCTTT. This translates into CASSLGPHQITEAFF.

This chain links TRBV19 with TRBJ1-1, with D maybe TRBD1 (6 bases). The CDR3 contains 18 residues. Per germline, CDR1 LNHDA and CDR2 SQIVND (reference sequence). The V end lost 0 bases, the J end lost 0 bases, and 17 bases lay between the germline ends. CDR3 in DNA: TGTGCCAGTAGTATAGATACCAGGGGTGTCTCCATGAACACTGAAGCTTTCTTT. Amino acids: CASSIDTRGVSMNTEAFF.

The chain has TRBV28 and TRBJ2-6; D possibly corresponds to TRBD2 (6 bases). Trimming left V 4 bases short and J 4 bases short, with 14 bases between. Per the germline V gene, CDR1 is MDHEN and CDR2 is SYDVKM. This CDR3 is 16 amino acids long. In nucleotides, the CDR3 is TGTGCCAGCAGTTCCCTACTAGCCTCCGGGGCCAACGTCCTGACTTTC. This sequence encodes CASSSLLASGANVLTF.

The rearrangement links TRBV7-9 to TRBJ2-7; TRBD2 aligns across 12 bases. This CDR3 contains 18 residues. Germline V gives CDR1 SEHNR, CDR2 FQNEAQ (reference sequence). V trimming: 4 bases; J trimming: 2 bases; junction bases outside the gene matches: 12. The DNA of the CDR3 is TGTGCCAGCAGCTCTAGGGACAGGACTAGCGGGACGACCTACGAGCAGTACTTC. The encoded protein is CASSSRDRTSGTTYEQYF.

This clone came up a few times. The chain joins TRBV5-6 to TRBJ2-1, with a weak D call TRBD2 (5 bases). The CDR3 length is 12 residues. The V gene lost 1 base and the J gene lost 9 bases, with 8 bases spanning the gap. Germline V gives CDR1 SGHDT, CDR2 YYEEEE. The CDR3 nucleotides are TGTGCCAGCAGCTTGTGGGCGGGTGAGCAGTTCTTC. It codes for CASSLWAGEQFF.

In nucleotides, the CDR3 is TGTGCCAGCAGCCAATTTGCCACCGATCAGCCCCAGCATTTT. It is translated as CASSQFATDQPQHF. The genes are TRBV3-1 (or the pseudogene TRBV3-2) and TRBJ1-5; D gene unclear. V was shortened by 2 bases and J by 5 bases, with 10 bases between the two germline ends. The CDR3 is made up of 14 amino acids. Germline V gene sequence: CDR1 LGHDT, CDR2 YNNKEL (reference sequence).

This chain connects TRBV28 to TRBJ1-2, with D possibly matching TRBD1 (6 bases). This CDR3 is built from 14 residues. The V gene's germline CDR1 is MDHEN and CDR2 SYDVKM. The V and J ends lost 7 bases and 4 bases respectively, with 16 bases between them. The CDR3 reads CASIGGRGGYGYTF. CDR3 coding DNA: TGTGCCAGCATCGGGGGCAGGGGAGGCTATGGCTACACCTTC.

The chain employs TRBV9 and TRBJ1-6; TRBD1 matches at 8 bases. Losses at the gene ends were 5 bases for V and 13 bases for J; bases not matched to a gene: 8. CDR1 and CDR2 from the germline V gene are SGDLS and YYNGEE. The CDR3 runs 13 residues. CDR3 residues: CASRAGTGGPLHF. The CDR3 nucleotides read TGTGCCAGCAGAGCGGGGACAGGCGGTCCCCTCCACTTT.

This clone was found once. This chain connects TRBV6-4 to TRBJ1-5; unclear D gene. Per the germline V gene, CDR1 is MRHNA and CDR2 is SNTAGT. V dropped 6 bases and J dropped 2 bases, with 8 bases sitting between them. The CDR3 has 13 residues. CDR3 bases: TGTGCCAGCAGCAAGAGGGGCAATCAGCCCCAGCATTTT. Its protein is CASSKRGNQPQHF.

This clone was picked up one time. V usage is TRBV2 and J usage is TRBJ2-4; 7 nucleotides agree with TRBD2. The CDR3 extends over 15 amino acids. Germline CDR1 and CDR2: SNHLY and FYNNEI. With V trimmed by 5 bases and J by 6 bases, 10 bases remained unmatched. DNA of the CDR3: TGTGCCAGCAGTCTCCATCGGGACTACTCAAACATTCAGTACTTC. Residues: CASSLHRDYSNIQYF.

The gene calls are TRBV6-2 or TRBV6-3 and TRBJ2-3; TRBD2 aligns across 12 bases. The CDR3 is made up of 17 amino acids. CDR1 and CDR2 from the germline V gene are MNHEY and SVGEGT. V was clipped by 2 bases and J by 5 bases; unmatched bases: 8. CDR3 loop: CASSYGGLAGFRDTQYF. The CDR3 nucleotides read TGTGCCAGCAGTTACGGAGGACTAGCGGGGTTTAGAGATACGCAGTATTTT.

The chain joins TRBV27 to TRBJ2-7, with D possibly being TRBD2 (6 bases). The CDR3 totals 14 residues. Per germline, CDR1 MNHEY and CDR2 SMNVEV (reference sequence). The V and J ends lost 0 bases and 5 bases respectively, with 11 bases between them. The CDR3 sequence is CASSLSTGGDEQYF. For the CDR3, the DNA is TGTGCCAGCAGTTTATCGACGGGCGGGGACGAGCAGTACTTC.

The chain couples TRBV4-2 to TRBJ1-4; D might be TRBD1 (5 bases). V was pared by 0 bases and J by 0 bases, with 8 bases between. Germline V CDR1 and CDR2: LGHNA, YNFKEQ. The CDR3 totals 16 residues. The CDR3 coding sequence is TGTGCCAGCAGCCAAGAAGGGACTCCAACTAATGAAAAACTGTTTTTT. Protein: CASSQEGTPTNEKLFF.

CDR3 nucleotides: TGTGCCATCAGTGAGTCCGGCAGGGTAAGGACAGATACGCAGTATTTT. Protein product: CAISESGRVRTDTQYF. The chain uses TRBV10-3 and TRBJ2-3; perhaps TRBD1 as D (5 bases). The CDR3 consists of 16 residues. Germline-derived CDR1 and CDR2 are ENHRY and SYGVKD. Trimming took off 0 bases at V and 3 bases at J, with 13 bases between the two ends.

Written as DNA, the CDR3 is TGTGCCAGCAGCTTAAGATCGTCTAGCGGGGTAAATCCCTACGAGCAGTACTTC. Its translation is CASSLRSSSGVNPYEQYF. The chain combines TRBV7-2 with TRBJ2-7; 9 bases are shared with TRBD2. The ends lost 2 bases at V and 2 bases at J; junction bases unmatched: 13. This CDR3 region has 18 residues. Germline loops: CDR1 SGHTA, CDR2 FQGNSA. Using reference TRBV7-2 and TRBJ2-7 for the parts outside the CDR3, the full variable domain is GAGVSQSPSNKVTEKGKDVELRCDPISGHTALYWYRQSLGQGLEFLIYFQGNSAPDKSGLPSDRFSAERTGGSVSTLTIQRTQQEDSAVYLCASSLRSSSGVNPYEQYFGPGTRLTVT.

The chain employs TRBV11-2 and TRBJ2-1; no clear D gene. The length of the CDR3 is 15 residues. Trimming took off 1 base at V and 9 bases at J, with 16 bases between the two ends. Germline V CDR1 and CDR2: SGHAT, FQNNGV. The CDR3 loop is CASSLGRNGLFEQFF. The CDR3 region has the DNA TGTGCCAGCAGCTTAGGGCGTAATGGTCTTTTTGAGCAGTTCTTC.

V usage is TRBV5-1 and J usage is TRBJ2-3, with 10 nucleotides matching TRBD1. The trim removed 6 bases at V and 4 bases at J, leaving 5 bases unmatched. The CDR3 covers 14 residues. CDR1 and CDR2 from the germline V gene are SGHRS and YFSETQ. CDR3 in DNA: TGCGCCAGCATGACAGGGGGCTTTGCAGATACGCAGTATTTT. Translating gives CASMTGGFADTQYF.

The CDR3 loop reads CASSLGGGVPNTGELFF. The CDR3 DNA sequence: TGTGCCAGCAGCTTAGGCGGGGGGGTCCCCAACACCGGGGAGCTGTTTTTT. The gene calls are TRBV5-6 and TRBJ2-2, with TRBD2 matching over 9 bases. Germline values: CDR1 SGHDT, CDR2 YYEEEE. Trimming removed 2 bases from V and 2 bases from J; junction bases left unmatched: 7. This CDR3 comprises 17 residues.

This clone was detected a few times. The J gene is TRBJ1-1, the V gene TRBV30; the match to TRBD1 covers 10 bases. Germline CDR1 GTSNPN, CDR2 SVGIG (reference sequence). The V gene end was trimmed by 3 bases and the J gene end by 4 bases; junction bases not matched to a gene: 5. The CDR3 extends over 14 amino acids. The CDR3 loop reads CAWSRDRGGTEAFF. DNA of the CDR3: TGTGCCTGGAGCCGGGACAGGGGCGGCACTGAAGCTTTCTTT.